The clone carrying this TCR beta chain was seen only a few times. Germline V gives CDR1 SGDLS, CDR2 YYNGEE. V shed 0 bases, J shed 8 bases, and the junction held 12 bases outside the gene matches. CDR3 length equals 17 residues. The data were taken from a study of regulatory T cells in long-lasting Graves disease. CDR3-region Arm-PCR and iRepertoire HTBI primers produced the TCR beta libraries. TCRdb re-derived calls from the multiplex PCR reads in MiXCR, one entry per CDR3 protein. Among roughly 360,000 distinct CDR3 sequences listed, 10% to 15% were seen once. Time point defined: newly diagnosed GD, antithyroid drugs for less than 3 months. Making the TCR library involved RNA that had been extracted from PBMCs. This sample was also put to use in a study of T cells in Graves' hyperthyroidism and ophthalmopathy. Turning to that study: Carried out on the TCR CDR3, a first-round RT-PCR used the HTBI primer set.

The sequence came from a woman younger than 30 with Graves disease. This specimen was peripheral blood mononuclear cells (PBMCs), taken at new diagnosis, from a patient treated with antithyroid drugs. The chain has TRBV9 and TRBJ2-1; 9 nucleotides align to TRBD2. The CDR3 loop is CASSVGGYSGSSDEQFF. The CDR3 coding sequence is TGTGCCAGCAGCGTAGGTGGGTATAGCGGGAGTAGTGATGAGCAGTTCTTC.